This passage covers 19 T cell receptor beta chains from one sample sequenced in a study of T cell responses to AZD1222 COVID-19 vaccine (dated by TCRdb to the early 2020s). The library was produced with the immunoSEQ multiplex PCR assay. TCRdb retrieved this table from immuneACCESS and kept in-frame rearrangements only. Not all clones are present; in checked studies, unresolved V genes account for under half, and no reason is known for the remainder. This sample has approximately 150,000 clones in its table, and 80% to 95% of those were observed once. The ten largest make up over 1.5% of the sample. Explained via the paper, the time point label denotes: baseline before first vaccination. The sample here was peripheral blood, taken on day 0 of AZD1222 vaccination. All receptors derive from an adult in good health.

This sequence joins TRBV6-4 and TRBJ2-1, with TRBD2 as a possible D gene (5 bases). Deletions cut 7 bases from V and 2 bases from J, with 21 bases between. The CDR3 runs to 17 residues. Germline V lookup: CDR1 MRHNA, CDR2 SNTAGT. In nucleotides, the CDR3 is TGTGCCAGCACCCGCTCCCGGCGGGTCAAAACCTACAATGAGCAGTTCTTC. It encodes CASTRSRRVKTYNEQFF.

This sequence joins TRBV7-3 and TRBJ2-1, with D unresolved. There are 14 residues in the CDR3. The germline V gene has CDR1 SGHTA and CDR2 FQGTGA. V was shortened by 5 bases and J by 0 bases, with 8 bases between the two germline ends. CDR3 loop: CASSPGSSYNEQFF. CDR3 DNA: TGTGCCAGCAGCCCCGGTAGCTCCTACAATGAGCAGTTCTTC.

The CDR3, as DNA: TGTGCCAGCAGAGTGCGACAGGGGGTAGGCAATGAGCAGTTCTTC. Amino acid sequence: CASRVRQGVGNEQFF. V is TRBV6-5 and J is TRBJ2-1; the match to TRBD1 covers 9 bases. There are 15 residues in the CDR3. CDR1 is MNHEY and CDR2 is SVGAGI in the germline V gene. V dropped 6 bases and J dropped 6; count of bases not matched to a gene: 9.

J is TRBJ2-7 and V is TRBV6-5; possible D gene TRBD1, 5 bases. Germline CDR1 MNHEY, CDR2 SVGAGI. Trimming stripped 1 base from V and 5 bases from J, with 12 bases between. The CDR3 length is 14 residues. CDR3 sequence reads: CASSYLSRVHEQYF. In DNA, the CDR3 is TGTGCCAGCAGTTACTTGTCCAGGGTCCACGAGCAGTACTTC.

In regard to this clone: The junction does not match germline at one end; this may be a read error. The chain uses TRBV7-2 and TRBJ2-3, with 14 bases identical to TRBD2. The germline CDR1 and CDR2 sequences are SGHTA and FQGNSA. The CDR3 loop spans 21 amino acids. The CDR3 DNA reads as TGTGCCAGCAGCTTAGCTACTGGACTAGCGGGGGGCCCGGGCGACACAAATACGCAGTATTTT. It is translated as CASSLATGLAGGPGDTNTQYF.

CDR3 coding DNA: TGTGCCAGCACAGGGCCCAACACTGAAGCTTTCTTT. It is translated as CASTGPNTEAFF. J is TRBJ1-1 and V is TRBV2; tentative D call: TRBD1 (5 bases). Per germline, CDR1 SNHLY and CDR2 FYNNEI. Trimming removed 7 bases at V and 2 bases at J, with 8 bases between. This CDR3 is 12 amino acids long. Filled out from reference TRBV2 and TRBJ1-1, the complete variable domain reads EPEVTQTPSHQVTQMGQEVILRCVPISNHLYFYWYRQILGQKVEFLVSFYNNEISEKSEIFDDQFSVERPDGSNFTLKIRSTKLEDSAMYFCASTGPNTEAFFGQGTRLTVV.

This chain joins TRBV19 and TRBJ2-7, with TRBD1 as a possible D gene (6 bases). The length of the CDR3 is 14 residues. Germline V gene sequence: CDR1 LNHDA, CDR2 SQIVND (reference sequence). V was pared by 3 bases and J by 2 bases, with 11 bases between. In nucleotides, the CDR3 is TGTGCCAGTAGTATCCAGGACAGTCCCTACGAGCAGTACTTC. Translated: CASSIQDSPYEQYF.

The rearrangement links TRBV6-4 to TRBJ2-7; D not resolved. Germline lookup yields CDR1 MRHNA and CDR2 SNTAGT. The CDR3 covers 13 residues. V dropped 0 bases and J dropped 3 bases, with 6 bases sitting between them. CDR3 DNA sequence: TGTGCCAGCAGTGACTCGGTACTCTACGAGCAGTACTTC. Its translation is CASSDSVLYEQYF.

The CDR3 DNA is TGTGCCAGCAGCCAATGGGGGGGGACTAGCGGTGATACGCAGTATTTT. Its protein is CASSQWGGTSGDTQYF. J is TRBJ2-3 and V is TRBV4-2; 11 bases fit TRBD2. V lost 2 bases and J lost 6; bases outside the gene matches: 7. The germline gives CDR1 LGHNA, CDR2 YNFKEQ. This CDR3 is 16 amino acids long.

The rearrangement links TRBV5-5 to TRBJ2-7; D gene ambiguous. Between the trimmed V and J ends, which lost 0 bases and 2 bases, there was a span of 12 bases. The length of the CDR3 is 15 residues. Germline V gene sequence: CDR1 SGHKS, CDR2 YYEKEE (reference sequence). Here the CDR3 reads CASSLVRVATYEQYF. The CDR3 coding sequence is TGTGCCAGCAGCTTGGTCCGAGTCGCCACCTACGAGCAGTACTTC. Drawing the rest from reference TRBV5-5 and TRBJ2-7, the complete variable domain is DAGVTQSPTHLIKTRGQQVTLRCSPISGHKSVSWYQQVLGQGPQFIFQYYEKEERGRGNFPDRFSARQFPNYSSELNVNALLLGDSALYLCASSLVRVATYEQYFGPGTRLTVT.

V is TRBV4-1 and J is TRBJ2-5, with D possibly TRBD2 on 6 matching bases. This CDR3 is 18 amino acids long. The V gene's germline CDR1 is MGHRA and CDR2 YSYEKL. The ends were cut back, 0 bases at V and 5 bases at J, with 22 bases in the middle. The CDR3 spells CASSQDERGDLSGETQYF. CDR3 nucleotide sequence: TGCGCCAGCAGCCAAGATGAGAGGGGAGACCTCAGCGGGGAGACCCAGTACTTC.

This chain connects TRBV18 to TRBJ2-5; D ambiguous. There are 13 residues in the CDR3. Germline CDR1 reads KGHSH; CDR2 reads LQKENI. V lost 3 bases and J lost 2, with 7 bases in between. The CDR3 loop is CASSPALQETQYF. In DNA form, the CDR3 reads TGTGCCAGCTCACCGGCGTTGCAAGAGACCCAGTACTTC.

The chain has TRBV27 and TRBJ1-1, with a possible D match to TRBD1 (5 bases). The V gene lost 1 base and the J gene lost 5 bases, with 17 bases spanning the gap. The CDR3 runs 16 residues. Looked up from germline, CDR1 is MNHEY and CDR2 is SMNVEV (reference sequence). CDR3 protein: CASSLLTEEGVTEAFF. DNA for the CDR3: TGTGCCAGCAGTTTATTGACAGAGGAGGGTGTGACTGAAGCTTTCTTT.

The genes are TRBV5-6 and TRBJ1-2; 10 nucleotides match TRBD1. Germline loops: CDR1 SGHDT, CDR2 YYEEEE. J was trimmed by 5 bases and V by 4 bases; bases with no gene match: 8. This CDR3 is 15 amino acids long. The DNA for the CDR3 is TGTGCCAGCAGCGTACGACAGGGGGCTGGGTATGGCTACACCTTC. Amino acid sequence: CASSVRQGAGYGYTF.

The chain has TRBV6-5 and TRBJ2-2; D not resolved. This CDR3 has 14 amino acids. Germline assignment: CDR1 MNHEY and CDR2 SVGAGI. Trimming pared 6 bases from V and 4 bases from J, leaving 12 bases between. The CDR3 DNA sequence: TGTGCCAGCAGGCAACTCAGAGTCACCGGGGAGCTGTTTTTT. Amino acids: CASRQLRVTGELFF.

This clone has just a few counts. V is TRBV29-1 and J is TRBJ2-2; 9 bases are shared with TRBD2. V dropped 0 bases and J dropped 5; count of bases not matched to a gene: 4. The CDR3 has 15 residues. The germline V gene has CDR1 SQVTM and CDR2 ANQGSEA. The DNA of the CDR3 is TGCAGCGTTGAAGATCCTAGCGGGAATACCGGGGAGCTGTTTTTT. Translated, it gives CSVEDPSGNTGELFF.

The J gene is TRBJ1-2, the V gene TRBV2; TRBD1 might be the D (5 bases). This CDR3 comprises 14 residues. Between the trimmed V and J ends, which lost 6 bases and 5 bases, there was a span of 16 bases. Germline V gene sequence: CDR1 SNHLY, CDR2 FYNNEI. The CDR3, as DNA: TGTGCCAGCAGCGGCTCCGGGACCGAGTATGGCTACACCTTC. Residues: CASSGSGTEYGYTF.

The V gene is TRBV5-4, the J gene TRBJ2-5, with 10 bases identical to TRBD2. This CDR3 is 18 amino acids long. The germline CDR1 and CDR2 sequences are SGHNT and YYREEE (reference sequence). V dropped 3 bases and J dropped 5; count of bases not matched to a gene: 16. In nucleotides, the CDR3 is TGTGCCAGCAGCTCCGCGCGGAGCGGGGGGGCTATTTTGGAGACCCAGTACTTC. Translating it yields CASSSARSGGAILETQYF. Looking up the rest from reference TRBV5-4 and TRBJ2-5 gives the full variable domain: ETGVTQSPTHLIKTRGQQVTLRCSSQSGHNTVSWYQQALGQGPQFIFQYYREEENGRGNFPPRFSGLQFPNYSSELNVNALELDDSALYLCASSSARSGGAILETQYFGPGTRLLVL.

CDR3 coding DNA: TGTGCCAGCAGCCAAGATTTAGGGGTCGGGGAGCTGTTTTTT. It yields the protein CASSQDLGVGELFF. The chain is built from TRBV3-1 (or the pseudogene TRBV3-2) and TRBJ2-2, with a tentative D call TRBD1 (5 bases). V lost 0 bases and J lost 7, with 9 bases in between. This CDR3 spans 14 amino acids. Germline V lookup: CDR1 LGHDT, CDR2 YNNKEL (reference sequence).